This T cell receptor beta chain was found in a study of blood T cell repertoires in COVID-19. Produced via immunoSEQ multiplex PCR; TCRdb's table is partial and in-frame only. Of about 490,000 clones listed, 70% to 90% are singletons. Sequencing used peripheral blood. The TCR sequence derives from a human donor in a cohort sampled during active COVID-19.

The CDR3 DNA is TGTGCCAGCAGCTATGCAGGGGGCCAGAACACCGGGGAGCTGTTTTTT. Its translation is CASSYAGGQNTGELFF. The chain links TRBV9 to TRBJ2-2, with 8 bases that match TRBD1. Trimming took 4 bases from V and 1 from J; bases not matched to a gene: 6. Per the germline V gene, CDR1 is SGDLS and CDR2 is YYNGEE. The CDR3 sequence is 16 residues long.